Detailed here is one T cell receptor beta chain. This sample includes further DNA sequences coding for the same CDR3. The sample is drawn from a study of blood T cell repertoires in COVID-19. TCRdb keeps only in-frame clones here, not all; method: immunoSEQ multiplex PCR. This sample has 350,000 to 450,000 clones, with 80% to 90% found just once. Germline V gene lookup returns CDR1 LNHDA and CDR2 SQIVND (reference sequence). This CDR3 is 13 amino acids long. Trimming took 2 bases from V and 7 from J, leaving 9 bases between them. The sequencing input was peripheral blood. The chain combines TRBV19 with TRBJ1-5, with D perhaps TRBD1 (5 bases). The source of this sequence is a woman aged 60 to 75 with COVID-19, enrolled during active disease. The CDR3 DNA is TGTGCCAGTAGTATACAGGGTGGCCAGCCCCAGCATTTT. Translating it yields CASSIQGGQPQHF.